Sequencing of this T cell receptor beta chain was carried out in a study of blood T cell repertoires in COVID-19. Study information: Nucleic acid was either cDNA or gDNA, and it came from T cells, B-cell-depleted T cells, or PBMCs.

Deletions cut 6 bases from V and 2 bases from J, with 15 bases between. The CDR3 length is 15 residues. Germline-derived CDR1 and CDR2 are SNHLY and FYNNEI. Sequenced by immunoSEQ multiplex PCR; TCRdb stores in-frame clones only, minus some. Here the sample spans fewer than 150,000 clones, around four fifths being singletons. The chain carries TRBV2 and TRBJ2-3, with D tentatively TRBD1 (6 bases). The TCR sequence derives from a man aged 25 to 40 who had recovered from COVID-19. Material: PBMCs or T cells enriched from blood (not recorded which). CDR3 in amino acids: CASSQRQGITDTQYF. The CDR3 DNA reads as TGTGCCAGCAGCCAACGGCAGGGGATCACAGATACGCAGTATTTT.